This T cell receptor (beta chain) came from a study of shared clonotypes between healthy human individuals. Points from the study as a whole: Estimated clonotype richness was generally higher in naive than memory subsets.

The assay used deep level. Here immunoSEQ multiplex PCR was the method, and the copy in TCRdb shows in-frame clones only, minus some. The sample consists of 2 million to 2.5 million clones, around 93% of them appearing once. To note about this clone: The antigen is not known.

Trimming left V 4 bases short and J 8 bases short, with 12 bases between. In germline, CDR1 is ENHRY, CDR2 SYGVKD. This CDR3 has 14 residues. Division of CD4+ cells produced a CD45RA+ naive subset and a CD45RA-negative memory subset. V gene TRBV10-3 combines with J gene TRBJ1-6; D possibly corresponds to TRBD1 (5 bases). This clonotype was obtained from a young man in good health. Some clones in this sample may be carry-over from other donors' samples. The sequenced material came from naive CD4+ T cells from PBMCs. Subset given: CD45RA+ positively selected. The CDR3, as DNA: TGTGCCATCAGTGTCCGGGACGTGGATTCACCCCTCCACTTT. Protein product: CAISVRDVDSPLHF.